This entry concerns a single TCR beta chain. Its antigen is undetermined. The PCR had 60 Vbeta and 13 Jbeta primers. Produced via immunoSEQ multiplex PCR; TCRdb's table is partial and in-frame only. The data contain approximately 140,000 clones, under 75% of them singletons. The data were taken from a study of cytomegalovirus exposure and HLA in healthy donors. Study observations and caveats: From TCR beta sequences, most subjects' HLA-A and HLA-B alleles were reportedly predicted accurately.

This clonotype was sampled from a woman in her fifties or sixties in good health and CMV-seropositive. The sample taken for sequencing was PBMCs.

This chain's CDR3 is CASSLGLMNTEAFF. For the CDR3, the DNA is TGTGCCAGCAGCTTAGGACTGATGAACACTGAAGCTTTCTTT. The genes are TRBV7-8 and TRBJ1-1; no clear D. The germline V gene encodes CDR1 SGHVS and CDR2 FQNEAQ. The CDR3 loop spans 14 amino acids. Trimming shortened V by 1 base and J by 0 bases, and 6 bases separated the two germline ends.